Below are 23 T cell receptor beta chains sequenced from a single sample in a study of blood T cell repertoires in COVID-19. The method was immunoSEQ multiplex PCR; TCRdb's version includes in-frame clones alone and lacks a portion of them. The sample consists of some 370,000 clones, about 90% of them appearing once. Material: peripheral blood. Source of these receptors: a man aged 18 to 29 with active or convalescent COVID-19.

The chain links TRBV4-1 to TRBJ2-1; the match to TRBD2 covers 8 bases. The V gene end was trimmed by 0 bases and the J gene end by 4 bases; junction bases not matched to a gene: 2. CDR1 is MGHRA, CDR2 YSYEKL, per germline. This CDR3 has 15 amino acids. The CDR3 loop is CASSQDVAGYNEQFF. The CDR3, as DNA: TGCGCCAGCAGCCAAGATGTAGCGGGGTACAATGAGCAGTTCTTC.

Regarding this clone: This may come from a read error, since a much larger clone is one base off. The chain links TRBV7-2 to TRBJ2-7; weak D call: TRBD2 (5 bases). Trimming took 2 bases from V and 2 from J, leaving 7 bases between them. From germline, CDR1 is SGHTA and CDR2 FQGNSA. The CDR3 is 13 residues long. CDR3 region: CASSLRGAYEQYF. Here the CDR3 DNA reads TGTGCCAGCAGCTTACGGGGAGCCTACGAGCAGTACTTC.

The chain couples TRBV3-1 (or the pseudogene TRBV3-2) to TRBJ2-3; 8 bases fit TRBD2. Germline V CDR1 and CDR2: LGHDT, YNNKEL (reference sequence). This CDR3 is 20 amino acids long. Losses at the gene ends were 4 bases for V and 0 bases for J; bases not matched to a gene: 18. The CDR3 here is CASSPIGTCGGSTSTDTQYF. CDR3 DNA sequence: TGTGCCAGCAGCCCTATCGGGACTTGCGGGGGGTCTACTAGCACAGATACGCAGTATTTT.

The rearrangement uses TRBV5-1 and TRBJ1-3; TRBD1 matches 9 bases. Germline V lookup: CDR1 SGHRS, CDR2 YFSETQ. The V segment lost 2 bases and the J segment 4 bases; nucleotides outside the gene matches: 13. The length of the CDR3 is 18 residues. Here the CDR3 DNA reads TGCGCCAGCAGCTTAACCGGGACAGGGTACGGCTACGGAAACACCATATATTTT. It specifies CASSLTGTGYGYGNTIYF.

The chain uses TRBV12-3 or TRBV12-4 and TRBJ1-5; D is unclear. CDR3 size: 12 residues. V was pared by 6 bases and J by 6 bases, with 9 bases between. CDR3: CASSYGVQPQHF. Written as DNA, the CDR3 is TGTGCCAGCAGCTATGGTGTTCAGCCCCAGCATTTT.

This chain joins TRBV27 and TRBJ1-6; D remains unclear. This CDR3 has 12 residues. Trimming pared 8 bases from V and 5 bases from J, leaving 7 bases between. The germline V gene encodes CDR1 MNHEY and CDR2 SMNVEV (reference sequence). This chain's CDR3 is CASWRNNSPLHF. Here the CDR3 DNA reads TGTGCCAGCTGGAGAAATAATTCACCCCTCCACTTT.

This chain joins TRBV5-5 and TRBJ1-4, with no clear D. The CDR3 has 13 residues. Germline loops: CDR1 SGHKS, CDR2 YYEKEE (reference sequence). The V gene lost 7 bases and the J gene lost 2 bases, with 9 bases spanning the gap. The CDR3 DNA reads TGTGCCAGCCGTACATGGACTAATGAAAAACTGTTTTTT. This codes for CASRTWTNEKLFF.

The CDR3 loop reads CSAINSEKLFF. The DNA of the CDR3 is TGCAGTGCTATAAACAGTGAAAAACTGTTTTTT. V gene TRBV20-1 combines with J gene TRBJ1-4; D unresolved. Germline CDR1 and CDR2: DFQATT and SNEGSKA (reference sequence). This CDR3 comprises 11 residues. V gave up 4 bases and J gave up 7 bases, with 7 bases separating them.

The gene calls are TRBV15 and TRBJ2-1, with 9 bases lining up with TRBD2. Looked up from germline, CDR1 is LNHNV and CDR2 is YYDKDF (reference sequence). This CDR3 has 16 amino acids. Trimming removed 4 bases from V and 9 bases from J; junction bases left unmatched: 13. The CDR3 DNA is TGTGCCACCAGCACGACTAGCGGCCCAATGGATGGTGAGCAGTTCTTC. Its translation is CATSTTSGPMDGEQFF. The full variable domain, in which reference TRBV15 and TRBJ2-1 provide the parts outside the CDR3, is DAMVIQNPRYQVTQFGKPVTLSCSQTLNHNVMYWYQQKSSQAPKLLFHYYDKDFNNEADTPDNFQSRRPNTSFCFLDIRSPGLGDTAMYLCATSTTSGPMDGEQFFGPGTRLTVL.

As for this clone: The junction does not match germline at one end; this may be a read error. The chain carries TRBV7-7 and TRBJ1-5; no definite D call. This CDR3 comprises 13 residues. CDR1 is SSHAT, CDR2 FNYEAQ, per germline (reference sequence). Written as DNA, the CDR3 is TGTGCTAGCAGCTTAACAGACAATCAGCCCCAGCATTTT. Its translation is CASSLTDNQPQHF.

The chain uses TRBV4-1 and TRBJ2-1, with 8 bases fitting TRBD2. Germline CDR1 and CDR2: MGHRA and YSYEKL. V was pared by 2 bases and J by 4 bases, with 7 bases of the junction left unmatched. This CDR3 contains 16 residues. The CDR3 loop reads CASSQHTSGSYNEQFF. In DNA form, the CDR3 reads TGCGCCAGCAGCCAACACACTAGCGGTTCTTACAATGAGCAGTTCTTC.

The rearrangement links TRBV7-2 to TRBJ2-3; 11 bases map to TRBD2. CDR3 length equals 16 residues. Trimming took 1 base from V and 8 from J; bases not matched to a gene: 8. Per germline, CDR1 SGHTA and CDR2 FQGNSA. CDR3: CASSLGASGGLGTQYF. The CDR3, as DNA: TGTGCCAGCAGCTTAGGGGCTAGCGGGGGGTTGGGTACGCAGTATTTT.

The chain has TRBV7-9 and TRBJ1-1, with no clear D. Trimming removed 5 bases from V and 0 bases from J, with 13 bases in between. The CDR3 is made up of 15 amino acids. The germline CDR1 and CDR2 sequences are SEHNR and FQNEAQ (reference sequence). This chain's CDR3 is CASSPPLGVNTEAFF. In nucleotides, the CDR3 is TGTGCCAGCAGCCCCCCCCTCGGGGTGAACACTGAAGCTTTCTTT.

The chain joins TRBV25-1 to TRBJ1-1, with D possibly matching TRBD1 (5 bases). Trimming cost V 6 bases and J 2 bases, with 16 bases left between them. The germline gives CDR1 MGHDK, CDR2 SYGVNS. The CDR3 has 15 amino acids. The CDR3, as DNA: TGTGCCAGCAGCGGTCGCAGGGTAATAAACACTGAAGCTTTCTTT. Its translation: CASSGRRVINTEAFF.

The chain combines TRBV4-2 with TRBJ2-5; 7 bases agree with TRBD2. V lost 5 bases to trimming and J lost 5 bases; unmatched junction nucleotides: 14. The CDR3 is 16 amino acids. The germline CDR1 and CDR2 sequences are LGHNA and YNFKEQ. The CDR3 spells CASSDHLTSQVETQYF. DNA of the CDR3: TGTGCCAGCAGCGACCATTTGACTAGCCAGGTGGAGACCCAGTACTTC.

This chain uses TRBV27 with TRBJ1-6; 11 bases are a match to TRBD1. From germline, CDR1 is MNHEY and CDR2 SMNVEV (reference sequence). The CDR3 has 14 amino acids. J lost 10 bases, V lost 5 bases, and 4 bases had no gene match. The CDR3: CASSLDRGQSPLHF. The DNA of the CDR3 is TGTGCCAGCAGTCTGGACAGGGGGCAATCACCCCTCCACTTT.

The rearrangement links TRBV27 to TRBJ2-1; perhaps TRBD1 as D (5 bases). There are 15 residues in the CDR3. Trimming left V 6 bases short and J 3 bases short, with 15 bases between. Germline-derived CDR1 and CDR2 are MNHEY and SMNVEV (reference sequence). As DNA, the CDR3 is TGTGCCAGCAGGACCGTGGCAGGGTTCTACAATGAGCAGTTCTTC. Amino acid sequence: CASRTVAGFYNEQFF.

This clone was counted a few times. The chain recombines TRBV6-5 with TRBJ1-6; a possible D gene is TRBD1 (5 bases). Germline V CDR1 and CDR2: MNHEY, SVGAGI. This CDR3 is 15 amino acids long. The V and J ends lost 5 bases and 6 bases respectively, with 14 bases between them. The chain's CDR3 is CASSRDSFLNSPLHF. The DNA of the CDR3 is TGTGCCAGCAGTAGAGACAGCTTCCTTAATTCACCCCTCCACTTT.

V is TRBV29-1 and J is TRBJ1-1, with D possibly matching TRBD1 (6 bases). V lost 5 bases and J lost 11, with 18 bases in between. In germline, CDR1 is SQVTM, CDR2 ANQGSEA. The CDR3 consists of 12 residues. In DNA form, the CDR3 reads TGCAGCGTTCGGGGGGCTGATGGTTTTGCTTTCTTT. This gives the protein CSVRGADGFAFF.

The chain has TRBV5-6 and TRBJ2-5; D remains ambiguous. The CDR3 has 11 residues. V was shortened by 2 bases and J by 5 bases, with 4 bases between the two germline ends. Germline V CDR1 and CDR2: SGHDT, YYEEEE. In DNA form, the CDR3 reads TGTGCCAGCAGCTTTCGGGAGACCCAGTACTTC. As protein: CASSFRETQYF.

This chain uses TRBV5-1 with TRBJ2-5; 14 bases match TRBD2. Germline CDR1 and CDR2: SGHRS and YFSETQ. V shed 4 bases and J 5 bases; nucleotides not matched to a gene: 10. There are 17 residues in the CDR3. Here the CDR3 reads CASSVTGTSGGVETQYF. DNA for the CDR3: TGCGCCAGCAGCGTAACCGGGACTAGCGGGGGTGTGGAGACCCAGTACTTC.

This clone came up a few times. The chain carries TRBV15 and TRBJ2-2; TRBD1 aligns across 9 bases. CDR1 is LNHNV and CDR2 is YYDKDF in the germline V gene (reference sequence). J was trimmed by 3 bases and V by 5 bases; bases with no gene match: 7. CDR3 size: 16 residues. CDR3 nucleotides: TGTGCCACCAGCGGGGGACAGGGAAGAGACACCGGGGAGCTGTTTTTT. It yields the protein CATSGGQGRDTGELFF.

CDR3 nucleotides: TGTGCCAGCAGCTCCGAAGGACAGGTTATTGAAAAACTGTTTTTT. Protein product: CASSSEGQVIEKLFF. The V call is TRBV11-2, the J call TRBJ1-4; 7 positions match TRBD1. V dropped 4 bases and J dropped 7; count of bases not matched to a gene: 9. CDR1 and CDR2 (germline): SGHAT, FQNNGV. The CDR3 totals 15 residues.